These 13 T cell receptor beta chains were all obtained from the same sample, sequenced in a study of T cell changes during pregnancy in multiple sclerosis. Produced via immunoSEQ multiplex PCR; TCRdb's table is partial and in-frame only. The table lists 55,000 to 65,000 clones, around 90% of them singletons. Material: peripheral blood, obtained in the second trimester of pregnancy. The receptors here all came from a female donor with multiple sclerosis, enrolled in a pregnancy study.

The chain links TRBV4-1 to TRBJ2-7; tentatively, D is TRBD2 (5 bases). The V end lost 2 bases, the J end lost 6 bases, and 17 bases lay between the germline ends. The CDR3 is made up of 15 amino acids. The V gene's germline CDR1 is MGHRA and CDR2 YSYEKL. CDR3 nucleotide sequence: TGCGCCAGCAGCCAACCCAGTCCCGGACTTCCCGAGCAGTACTTC. Amino acids: CASSQPSPGLPEQYF.

V and J are TRBV6-5 and TRBJ1-6; 7 bases are a match to TRBD1. This CDR3 spans 16 amino acids. The germline CDR1 and CDR2 sequences are MNHEY and SVGAGI. The junction had 9 bases not matched to a gene; V was cut back by 0 bases and J by 10 bases. CDR3 region: CASSYSGRGSRSPLHF. The CDR3 bases are TGTGCCAGCAGTTACTCAGGCAGGGGGTCGAGGTCACCCCTCCACTTT.

This chain uses TRBV7-2 with TRBJ2-5, with 11 bases lining up with TRBD1. CDR3 length: 15 residues. In germline, CDR1 is SGHTA, CDR2 FQGNSA. V gave up 2 bases and J gave up 6 bases; unmatched junction bases: 5. This chain's CDR3 is CASSLPDRGLQTQYF. For the CDR3, the DNA is TGTGCCAGCAGCTTACCGGACAGGGGGCTACAGACCCAGTACTTC.

The rearrangement links TRBV14 to TRBJ1-3; 11 nucleotides align to TRBD1. There are 17 residues in the CDR3. The germline V gene has CDR1 SGHDN and CDR2 FVKESK. J gave up 7 bases and V 4 bases, and 12 bases lay outside the gene matches. The CDR3 region is CASSRTGGLIDGNTIYF. CDR3 bases: TGTGCCAGCAGCCGGACAGGGGGCTTAATCGACGGTAACACCATATATTTT.

V and J are TRBV4-1 and TRBJ2-5; tentative D call: TRBD1 (6 bases). The last part of the DNA fits TRBJ2-7 better; the J call may be wrong. This CDR3 has 14 residues. Germline CDR1 reads MGHRA; CDR2 reads YSYEKL. The CDR3 sequence: CASSQVSRGYEQYF. The CDR3 DNA reads TGCGCCAGCAGCCAAGTAAGCAGGGGCTACGAGCAGTACTTC.

The chain links TRBV7-9 to TRBJ2-3, with TRBD2 matching over 7 bases. The CDR3 runs 15 residues. CDR1 and CDR2 from the germline V gene are SEHNR and FQNEAQ (reference sequence). Trimming cost V 5 bases and J 2 bases; bases outside gene matches: 7. In DNA, the CDR3 is TGTGCCAGCAGCCACCTAGCGGCCCCCACAGATACGCAGTATTTT. Translation gives CASSHLAAPTDTQYF.

This clone was recorded once. The rearrangement uses TRBV29-1 and TRBJ1-1; 12 bases fit TRBD1. CDR1 is SQVTM and CDR2 is ANQGSEA in the germline V gene. The CDR3 loop spans 13 amino acids. The V segment lost 6 bases and the J segment 7 bases; nucleotides outside the gene matches: 6. As DNA, the CDR3 is TGCAGCGTGAGGGGACAGGGGGCTATTGAAGCTTTCTTT. Residues: CSVRGQGAIEAFF.

The V and J genes are TRBV5-1 and TRBJ2-1; 9 positions agree with TRBD2. Germline CDR1 and CDR2: SGHRS and YFSETQ. CDR3 length: 16 residues. V was clipped by 0 bases and J by 3 bases; unmatched bases: 4. The CDR3: CASSLESSGVYNEQFF. The CDR3 DNA reads TGCGCCAGCAGCTTGGAGTCTAGCGGGGTCTACAATGAGCAGTTCTTC.

The chain couples TRBV6-4 to TRBJ2-1; D is undetermined. This CDR3 comprises 16 residues. The V end was cut by 4 bases, the J end by 3 bases, with 16 bases between. Germline V lookup: CDR1 MRHNA, CDR2 SNTAGT. For the CDR3, the DNA is TGTGCCAGCAGTGGAAGACCGACTTTCCTCTACAATGAGCAGTTCTTC. Its translation: CASSGRPTFLYNEQFF.

The V call is TRBV7-2, the J call TRBJ2-7; 10 bases are shared with TRBD2. J lost 3 bases, V lost 10 bases, and 9 bases had no gene match. Per the germline V gene, CDR1 is SGHTA and CDR2 is FQGNSA. The CDR3 extends over 14 amino acids. The CDR3 protein is CATVWASGSYEQYF. CDR3 DNA: TGTGCCACCGTGTGGGCTAGCGGGAGCTACGAGCAGTACTTC.

J is TRBJ1-3 and V is TRBV19, with a possible D match to TRBD1 (6 bases). V dropped 5 bases and J dropped 0 bases, with 11 bases sitting between them. The germline V gene has CDR1 LNHDA and CDR2 SQIVND (reference sequence). The CDR3 has 15 residues. The CDR3 loop reads CASSAIRGSGNTIYF. The CDR3 DNA follows: TGTGCCAGTAGTGCCATCAGGGGCTCTGGAAACACCATATATTTT.

The chain carries TRBV27 and TRBJ2-1, with 8 nucleotides matching TRBD2. The CDR3 consists of 15 residues. Trimming at V came to 7 bases and at J to 3 bases, leaving 8 bases not matched to a gene. Germline assignment: CDR1 MNHEY and CDR2 SMNVEV (reference sequence). This CDR3 reads CASIPTSGLYNEQFF. In nucleotides, the CDR3 is TGTGCCAGCATCCCCACTAGCGGCCTCTACAATGAGCAGTTCTTC.

This clone was seen once. V and J are TRBV4-2 and TRBJ2-1; 10 bases agree with TRBD2. The germline V gene has CDR1 LGHNA and CDR2 YNFKEQ. CDR3 size: 19 residues. Trimming at V came to 5 bases and at J to 5 bases, leaving 18 bases not matched to a gene. CDR3 nucleotide sequence: TGTGCCAGCAGCTCCGGGCGGAGTTTAGCGGGAGGTGCGCACAATGAGCAGTTCTTC. It encodes CASSSGRSLAGGAHNEQFF.